This entry lists 20 T cell receptor beta chains sequenced from one sample in a study of human T cells and chemical hapten exposure. Time point noted: healthy volunteer bleed at 6 weeks. Unfractionated whole blood yielded the extracted total RNA. Each CDR3 protein is one row after TCRdb ran MiXCR on the RACE reads. The sample consists of 44,000 or so distinct CDR3 sequences, 3.7% of them appearing once. Sequencing was carried out using whole blood. The receptors come from a human donor in good health. Some clones in this sample may be carry-over from other donors' samples.

This clonotype was found many times. The chain couples TRBV29-1 to TRBJ2-3; no definite D call. This CDR3 comprises 12 residues. Germline V gene data show CDR1 as SQVTM and CDR2 as ANQGSEA. Deletions cut 6 bases from V and 0 bases from J, with 7 bases between. The DNA of the CDR3 is TGCAGCGTATACACCAGCACAGATACGCAGTATTTT. This gives the protein CSVYTSTDTQYF.

This clonotype has a count of ten or more. At one boundary the junction diverges from the germline segment, which might be a read error. CDR3 DNA sequence: TGTGCTAGCAGCTTCTTCGATCCGGGACAGGGGGCGAGTGAGCAGTTCTTC. It is translated as CASSFFDPGQGASEQFF. The V call is TRBV7-7, the J call TRBJ2-1, with 12 bases fitting TRBD1. The V gene's germline CDR1 is SSHAT and CDR2 FNYEAQ (reference sequence). This CDR3 is built from 17 residues.

Only a few counts were recorded for this clonotype. The chain links TRBV4-1 to TRBJ2-2; 7 bases are a match to TRBD2. Germline-derived CDR1 and CDR2 are MGHRA and YSYEKL. This CDR3 is built from 15 residues. V lost 6 bases, J lost 3 bases, and 7 bases stayed unmatched. The CDR3 region has the DNA TGCGCCAGCAGTGTCGGGAGGCGGTACACCGGGGAGCTGTTTTTT. This encodes CASSVGRRYTGELFF.

This clonotype was observed many times. The rearrangement uses TRBV5-1 and TRBJ2-3; TRBD2 might be the D (6 bases). This CDR3 is 14 amino acids long. Germline V gives CDR1 SGHRS, CDR2 YFSETQ. The ends were cut back, 4 bases at V and 2 bases at J, with 11 bases in the middle. The CDR3 sequence is CASSPGLVTDTQYF. In nucleotides, the CDR3 is TGCGCCAGCAGCCCGGGACTTGTCACAGATACGCAGTATTTT. The whole variable domain, remainder taken from reference TRBV5-1 and TRBJ2-3, is KAGVTQTPRYLIKTRGQQVTLSCSPISGHRSVSWYQQTPGQGLQFLFEYFSETQRNKGNFPGRFSGRQFSNSRSEMNVSTLELGDSALYLCASSPGLVTDTQYFGPGTRLTVL.

This clonotype was seen many times. The V gene is TRBV12-3 or TRBV12-4, the J gene TRBJ2-5, with 11 bases fitting TRBD1. The CDR3 consists of 15 residues. V lost 3 bases, J lost 4 bases, and 4 bases stayed unmatched. The CDR3 DNA is TGTGCCAGCAGTTTCGGACAGGGGGCTGGAGAGACCCAGTACTTC. Amino acid sequence: CASSFGQGAGETQYF.

Many counts were recorded for this clonotype. The rearrangement links TRBV6-5 to TRBJ2-1; a weak D match, TRBD1 (6 bases). The V end was cut by 4 bases, the J end by 7 bases, with 11 bases between. Per germline, CDR1 MNHEY and CDR2 SVGAGI. The CDR3 has 13 residues. The DNA for the CDR3 is TGTGCCAGCAGTTCCTACAGGGAAAATGAGCAGTTCTTC. It translates to CASSSYRENEQFF.

V usage is TRBV4-2 and J usage is TRBJ2-3, with D tentatively TRBD2 (6 bases). The germline V and J ends were trimmed by 2 bases and 3 bases, with 9 bases remaining between them. Germline values: CDR1 LGHNA, CDR2 YNFKEQ. This CDR3 has 14 residues. Here the CDR3 reads CASSQIAETDTQYF. As DNA, the CDR3 is TGTGCCAGCAGCCAAATAGCGGAAACAGATACGCAGTATTTT.

This clonotype was recorded at least ten times. The chain joins TRBV12-3 or TRBV12-4 to TRBJ2-7, with D possibly called TRBD1 or TRBD2 (5 bases each). The V end was cut by 6 bases, the J end by 1 base, with 13 bases between. The CDR3 runs 14 residues. The CDR3 spells CASSRAEGSYEQYF. CDR3 DNA: TGTGCCAGCAGCCGAGCCGAGGGGTCCTACGAGCAGTACTTC.

This clonotype was seen a few times. This chain joins TRBV7-6 and TRBJ2-1, with 8 bases lining up with TRBD2. CDR1 SGHVS and CDR2 FNYEAQ come from the germline V gene. This CDR3 comprises 17 residues. The trim removed 4 bases at V and 2 bases at J, leaving 10 bases unmatched. CDR3 residues: CASSSRRGSGTYNEQFF. The CDR3 DNA sequence: TGTGCCAGCAGCTCTCGGAGGGGTAGCGGGACCTACAATGAGCAGTTCTTC. Using reference TRBV7-6 and TRBJ2-1 for the parts outside the CDR3, the full variable domain is GAGVSQSPRYKVTKRGQDVALRCDPISGHVSLYWYRQALGQGPEFLTYFNYEAQQDKSGLPNDRFSAERPEGSISTLTIQRTEQRDSAMYRCASSSRRGSGTYNEQFFGPGTRLTVL.

This clonotype was counted ten times or more. The chain combines TRBV6-5 with TRBJ2-5, with 12 bases that match TRBD1. The CDR3 has 16 amino acids. Trimming cost V 6 bases and J 1 base; bases outside gene matches: 6. From germline, CDR1 is MNHEY and CDR2 SVGAGI. The CDR3: CASRTRDRGRQETQYF. The CDR3 nucleotides read TGTGCCAGCAGGACCAGGGACAGGGGGCGCCAAGAGACCCAGTACTTC.

The table lists this clonotype with many counts. The V and J genes are TRBV11-2 and TRBJ2-5, with a tentative D call TRBD2 (5 bases). CDR3 length equals 15 residues. Germline assignment: CDR1 SGHAT and CDR2 FQNNGV. With 1 base removed from V and 4 bases from J, the gap between germline ends came to 13 bases. The CDR3 protein is CASSLGTGSAETQYF. In DNA form, the CDR3 reads TGTGCCAGCAGCTTAGGGACTGGGTCAGCAGAGACCCAGTACTTC.

The rearrangement joins TRBV9 to TRBJ2-6; D is unclear. CDR3 length equals 15 residues. Trimming cost V 0 bases and J 1 base, with 5 bases left between them. Germline loops: CDR1 SGDLS, CDR2 YYNGEE. This CDR3 is CASSVDWSGANVLTF. In nucleotides, the CDR3 is TGTGCCAGCAGCGTAGATTGGTCTGGGGCCAACGTCCTGACTTTC.

This clonotype was found many times. Mismatch with germline at one junction end may stem from a read error. The V call is TRBV7-8, the J call TRBJ2-1; 10 nucleotides match TRBD1. The CDR3 spans 13 residues. CDR1 is SGHVS and CDR2 is FQNEAQ in the germline V gene. CDR3 residues: CASSLVTPGQGIF. CDR3 coding DNA: TGTGCCAGCAGCTTAGTTACCCCGGGACAGGGGATCTTC.

This clonotype appeared many times. The rearrangement uses TRBV12-3 or TRBV12-4 and TRBJ2-3, with TRBD2 identical over 10 bases. After removal of 6 bases from V and 2 bases from J, the junction contained 2 bases not matched to a gene. CDR3 size: 14 residues. CDR3 coding DNA: TGTGCCAGCAGGCTAGCGGGAGCCACAGATACGCAGTATTTT. This gives the protein CASRLAGATDTQYF.

This rearrangement joins TRBV28 to TRBJ2-7; D may be TRBD2 (5 bases). Germline V gene lookup returns CDR1 MDHEN and CDR2 SYDVKM. The CDR3 runs to 15 residues. The V and J ends lost 6 bases and 1 base respectively, with 16 bases between them. CDR3 protein: CASSTPLKRSYEQYF. The CDR3 DNA reads TGTGCCAGCAGCACACCGCTAAAGCGGTCCTACGAGCAGTACTTC.

Many counts were recorded for this clonotype. The genes are TRBV24-1 and TRBJ2-1; weak D call: TRBD2 (6 bases). The CDR3 loop spans 13 amino acids. Germline CDR1 and CDR2: KGHDR and SFDVKD. The V end was cut by 4 bases, the J end by 7 bases, with 10 bases between. The CDR3 is CATSDPTRNEQFF. For the CDR3, the DNA is TGTGCCACCAGTGACCCGACTAGGAATGAGCAGTTCTTC.

This clonotype was observed a few times. J is TRBJ2-2 and V is TRBV29-1; no clear D. This CDR3 region has 13 residues. Trimming removed 1 base at V and 4 bases at J, with 7 bases between. Germline values: CDR1 SQVTM, CDR2 ANQGSEA. CDR3 protein: CSVEGSTTGELFF. The CDR3 DNA sequence: TGCAGCGTTGAAGGGAGTACCACCGGGGAGCTGTTTTTT.

In its sample, this clonotype was seen many times. The chain couples TRBV29-1 to TRBJ2-2; TRBD1 is a possible D gene (6 bases). CDR3 length: 14 amino acids. V lost 6 bases, J lost 1 base, and 12 bases lay in between. Germline CDR1 and CDR2: SQVTM and ANQGSEA. The CDR3 bases are TGCAGCGTGCAGGCCAGGGGGAACACCGGGGAGCTGTTTTTT. This sequence encodes CSVQARGNTGELFF.

This clonotype appeared many times. The V call is TRBV18, the J call TRBJ2-6; TRBD2 aligns across 7 bases. The length of the CDR3 is 17 residues. The trim removed 1 base at V and 2 bases at J, leaving 5 bases unmatched. CDR1 KGHSH and CDR2 LQKENI come from the germline V gene. CDR3 sequence (DNA): TGTGCCAGCTCACCACGAGAGAGCGGGACTGGGGCCAACGTCCTGACTTTC. Its protein product is CASSPRESGTGANVLTF.

At least ten counts were recorded for this clonotype. CDR3 loop: CASSIVLGPQADTQYF. The CDR3, as DNA: TGTGCCAGTAGTATAGTGTTGGGACCCCAGGCAGATACGCAGTATTTT. The V gene is TRBV19, the J gene TRBJ2-3; D possibly matches TRBD1 or TRBD2 (5 bases each). V was pared by 1 base and J by 4 bases, with 15 bases between. Germline values: CDR1 LNHDA, CDR2 SQIVND (reference sequence). The CDR3 spans 16 residues. Full variable domain (rest looked up from reference TRBV19 and TRBJ2-3): DGGITQSPKYLFRKEGQNVTLSCEQNLNHDAMYWYRQDPGQGLRLIYYSQIVNDFQKGDIAEGYSVSREKKESFPLTVTSAQKNPTAFYLCASSIVLGPQADTQYFGPGTRLTVL.